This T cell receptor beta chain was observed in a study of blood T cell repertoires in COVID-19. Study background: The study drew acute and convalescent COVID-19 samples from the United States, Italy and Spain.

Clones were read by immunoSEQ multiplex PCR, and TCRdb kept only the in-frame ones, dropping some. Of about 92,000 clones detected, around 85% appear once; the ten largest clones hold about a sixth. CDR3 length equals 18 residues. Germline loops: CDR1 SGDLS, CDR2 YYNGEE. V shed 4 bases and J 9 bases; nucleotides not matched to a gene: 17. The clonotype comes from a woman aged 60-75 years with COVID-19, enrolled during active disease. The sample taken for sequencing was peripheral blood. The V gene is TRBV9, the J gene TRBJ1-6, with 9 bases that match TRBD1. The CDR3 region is CASSPPGTGTSGSSPLHF. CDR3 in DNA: TGTGCCAGCAGCCCCCCCGGGACAGGGACCTCGGGTAGTTCACCCCTCCACTTT.